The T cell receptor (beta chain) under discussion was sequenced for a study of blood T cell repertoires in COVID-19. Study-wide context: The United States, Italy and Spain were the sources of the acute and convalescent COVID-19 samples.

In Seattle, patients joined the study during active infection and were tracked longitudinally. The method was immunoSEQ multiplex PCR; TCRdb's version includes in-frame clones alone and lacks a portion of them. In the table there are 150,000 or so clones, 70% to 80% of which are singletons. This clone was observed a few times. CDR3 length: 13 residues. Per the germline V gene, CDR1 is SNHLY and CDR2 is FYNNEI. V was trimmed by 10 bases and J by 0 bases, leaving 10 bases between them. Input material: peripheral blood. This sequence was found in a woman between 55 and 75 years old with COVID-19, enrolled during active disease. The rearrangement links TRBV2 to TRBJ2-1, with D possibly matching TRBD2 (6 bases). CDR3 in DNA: TGTGCCACAGACGGGAGCTCCTACAATGAGCAGTTCTTC. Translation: CATDGSSYNEQFF. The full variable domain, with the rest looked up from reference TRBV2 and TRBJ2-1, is EPEVTQTPSHQVTQMGQEVILRCVPISNHLYFYWYRQILGQKVEFLVSFYNNEISEKSEIFDDQFSVERPDGSNFTLKIRSTKLEDSAMYFCATDGSSYNEQFFGPGTRLTVL.